This entry describes one T cell receptor (beta chain). Its antigen is unidentified. The data belong to a study of cytomegalovirus exposure and HLA in healthy donors. The study's findings and limits: Later work associated over 15,000 TCR beta sequences with HLA alleles at 0.05 false discovery rate.

The CDR3 sequence is 19 residues long. Per germline, CDR1 MGHRA and CDR2 YSYEKL. V gave up 3 bases and J gave up 0 bases, with 20 bases separating them. PCR involved 60 Vbeta and 13 Jbeta primers. The assay was immunoSEQ multiplex PCR, and TCRdb's table has in-frame clones only and misses some. The table records roughly 120,000 clones, roughly 70% of them present only once. The chain couples TRBV4-1 to TRBJ2-2; D may be TRBD1 (6 bases). Specimen: PBMCs. The origin of this receptor is a woman aged 40 to 55 in good health and CMV-seropositive. As DNA, the CDR3 is TGCGCCAGCAGCCAGGGCAGGGGAAGGGCGGGTACGAACACCGGGGAGCTGTTTTTT. This translates into CASSQGRGRAGTNTGELFF.